The source of this T cell receptor beta chain is a study of siplizumab effects on memory and regulatory T cells. Notes on the study in general: Naive T cells appeared more diverse than memory cells and seemed to be major alloresponse contributors. No assignable naive or memory phenotype existed for roughly 75-97% of proliferating CD4+ or CD8+ clones.

A note on this clone: Antigen unknown.

Sequencing was performed with immunoSEQ multiplex PCR; in TCRdb, only in-frame clones are kept and a portion is missing. The repertoire holds 90,000 to 130,000 clones, with roughly 92% as singletons. The germline gives CDR1 MNHEY, CDR2 SVGAGI. The ends were cut back, 4 bases at V and 7 bases at J, with 17 bases in the middle. This CDR3 is 14 amino acids long. The sequencing sample was made of CD4+ T cells sorted from blood. The rearrangement links TRBV6-5 to TRBJ2-7; D uncertain. This clonotype originated in a human donor in good health. Here the CDR3 DNA reads TGTGCCAGCAGTTCGGCGCAGGCCGGTAGAGAGCAGTACTTC. It yields the protein CASSSAQAGREQYF.